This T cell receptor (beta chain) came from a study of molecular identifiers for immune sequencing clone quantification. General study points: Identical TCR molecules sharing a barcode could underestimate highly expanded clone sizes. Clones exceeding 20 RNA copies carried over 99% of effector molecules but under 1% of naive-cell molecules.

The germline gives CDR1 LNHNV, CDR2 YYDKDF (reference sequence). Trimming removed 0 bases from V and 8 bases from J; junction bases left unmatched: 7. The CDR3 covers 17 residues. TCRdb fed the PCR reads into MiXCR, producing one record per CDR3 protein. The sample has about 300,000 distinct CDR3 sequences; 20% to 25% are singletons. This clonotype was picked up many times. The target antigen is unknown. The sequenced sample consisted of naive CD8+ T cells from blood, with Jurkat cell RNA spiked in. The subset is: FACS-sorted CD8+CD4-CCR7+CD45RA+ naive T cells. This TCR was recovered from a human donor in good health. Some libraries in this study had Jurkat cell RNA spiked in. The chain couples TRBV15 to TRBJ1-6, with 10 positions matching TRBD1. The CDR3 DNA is TGTGCCACCAGCAGAGAAGCCGCCGGGACAGGGGATTCACCCCTCCACTTT. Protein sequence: CATSREAAGTGDSPLHF.